Following are 27 T cell receptor beta chains from one sample sequenced in a study of cytomegalovirus exposure and HLA in healthy donors. 13 Jbeta primers and 60 Vbeta primers were used for the PCR. The data were produced by immunoSEQ multiplex PCR, yet TCRdb's version contains in-frame clones alone and is incomplete. This sample has 100,000 to 150,000 clones; about four fifths occur once, and the top ten carry roughly 4.2%. Sequences were obtained from PBMCs. Every receptor here comes from a middle-aged woman in good health and CMV-seronegative.

The V and J genes are TRBV7-2 and TRBJ1-3, with D unclear. V was clipped by 5 bases and J by 4 bases, with 9 bases between them. CDR3 size: 13 residues. CDR1 SGHTA and CDR2 FQGNSA come from the germline V gene. The CDR3: CASSQLGGNTIYF. Here the CDR3 DNA reads TGTGCCAGCAGCCAACTAGGAGGAAACACCATATATTTT.

The chain joins TRBV9 to TRBJ2-7; 10 bases map to TRBD2. Trimming removed 2 bases from V and 6 bases from J; junction bases left unmatched: 8. There are 15 residues in the CDR3. Germline CDR1 and CDR2: SGDLS and YYNGEE. The CDR3 coding sequence is TGTGCCAGCAGCGTGAGCGGGAGGGCCCTCGGCGAGCAGTACTTC. Its translation: CASSVSGRALGEQYF.

The CDR3 is CASSFLAGGGRTGELFF. The CDR3, as DNA: TGTGCCAGCAGTTTTTTAGCGGGAGGAGGGAGGACCGGGGAGCTGTTTTTT. J is TRBJ2-2 and V is TRBV27, with 10 bases that match TRBD2. Germline CDR1 and CDR2: MNHEY and SMNVEV (reference sequence). The J segment lost 5 bases and the V segment lost 3 bases, leaving 9 bases of the junction unmatched. CDR3 length: 17 residues.

The V gene is TRBV7-2, the J gene TRBJ2-5; tentatively, D is TRBD2 (5 bases). CDR3 length: 15 residues. V was cut by 1 base and J by 3 bases, with 12 bases left in between. CDR1 and CDR2 from the germline V gene are SGHTA and FQGNSA. The CDR3 is CASSLVQEGEETQYF. DNA of the CDR3: TGTGCCAGCAGCTTAGTCCAAGAGGGAGAAGAGACCCAGTACTTC.

CDR3 sequence: CASSMPQGVSHEQYF. The CDR3 DNA reads TGTGCCAGTAGCATGCCGCAAGGAGTTTCCCACGAGCAGTACTTC. The V call is TRBV19, the J call TRBJ2-7; D not resolved. The V end was cut by 6 bases, the J end by 5 bases, with 20 bases between. The CDR3 runs 15 residues. The germline V gene encodes CDR1 LNHDA and CDR2 SQIVND (reference sequence).

The CDR3 region is CASSVADEQFF. Written as DNA, the CDR3 is TGTGCCAGCAGCGTAGCGGATGAGCAGTTCTTC. The chain carries TRBV9 and TRBJ2-1; D uncertain. The CDR3 covers 11 residues. Trimming cost V 0 bases and J 8 bases, with 3 bases left between them. Germline CDR1 SGDLS, CDR2 YYNGEE.

V gene TRBV2 combines with J gene TRBJ2-1, with D perhaps matching TRBD1 (5 bases). The CDR3 covers 15 residues. V lost 4 bases and J 6 bases, leaving 16 bases between the germline ends. The germline V gene has CDR1 SNHLY and CDR2 FYNNEI. Here the CDR3 DNA reads TGTGCCAGCAGTGGCGATAGTGGGGCAGGCAATGAGCAGTTCTTC. It yields the protein CASSGDSGAGNEQFF.

V usage is TRBV2 and J usage is TRBJ1-2, with 7 bases fitting TRBD1. This CDR3 is built from 13 residues. Germline V CDR1 and CDR2: SNHLY, FYNNEI. J was trimmed by 7 bases and V by 6 bases; bases with no gene match: 8. This CDR3 reads CASRYTGDAGYTF. The CDR3 DNA is TGTGCCAGCAGATATACAGGGGACGCTGGCTACACCTTC.

The chain combines TRBV4-3 with TRBJ2-2; D remains ambiguous. The CDR3 has 15 residues. The germline CDR1 and CDR2 sequences are LGHNA and YSLEER. Trimming left V 3 bases short and J 4 bases short, with 12 bases between. The chain's CDR3 is CASSHTSRVTGELFF. The CDR3 DNA follows: TGCGCCAGCAGCCACACGTCTCGGGTCACCGGGGAGCTGTTTTTT.

The rearrangement joins TRBV12-5 to TRBJ2-4, with 7 bases aligning to TRBD2. Per germline, CDR1 LGHNT and CDR2 FRNRAP. CDR3 length equals 17 residues. Germline trimming cut 5 bases from V and 1 base from J; bases unmatched to any gene: 11. The CDR3 DNA follows: TGTGCTAGTGGTCCCCCCGCGGGGGAGACGGCCAAAAACATTCAGTACTTC. It yields the protein CASGPPAGETAKNIQYF.

This clone appeared a few times. The rearrangement uses TRBV10-3 and TRBJ2-2; TRBD1 aligns across 10 bases. This CDR3 has 15 amino acids. Germline V gene data show CDR1 as ENHRY and CDR2 as SYGVKD. J lost 6 bases, V lost 4 bases, and 5 bases had no gene match. The CDR3 sequence is CAISGQGADAGELFF. In DNA, the CDR3 is TGTGCCATCAGTGGACAGGGGGCTGATGCCGGGGAGCTGTTTTTT.

The chain couples TRBV7-2 to TRBJ1-1, with D tentatively TRBD1 (5 bases). The V gene lost 5 bases and the J gene lost 1 base, with 17 bases spanning the gap. Germline lookup yields CDR1 SGHTA and CDR2 FQGNSA. The CDR3 extends over 16 amino acids. The DNA of the CDR3 is TGTGCCAGCAGCAGAGGGGTGGGGGAGGGGAACACTGAAGCTTTCTTT. Its translation is CASSRGVGEGNTEAFF.

The V gene is TRBV4-1, the J gene TRBJ2-1; TRBD2 matches 8 bases. Germline V gene sequence: CDR1 MGHRA, CDR2 YSYEKL. Trimming removed 0 bases from V and 2 bases from J; junction bases left unmatched: 3. The CDR3 is 16 amino acids. As DNA, the CDR3 is TGCGCCAGCAGCCAAGATCGGGGGGGAACCTACAATGAGCAGTTCTTC. Protein: CASSQDRGGTYNEQFF.

V usage is TRBV4-1 and J usage is TRBJ1-1; TRBD1 matches 12 bases. The CDR3 is 18 amino acids. Germline V CDR1 and CDR2: MGHRA, YSYEKL. The V segment lost 1 base and the J segment 4 bases; nucleotides outside the gene matches: 10. CDR3 protein: CASSQGRDRGLVITEAFF. CDR3 in DNA: TGCGCCAGCAGCCAAGGCCGGGACAGGGGGCTAGTAATCACTGAAGCTTTCTTT.

This chain uses TRBV2 with TRBJ2-7; 12 nucleotides match TRBD2. V was clipped by 5 bases and J by 2 bases; unmatched bases: 7. Looked up from germline, CDR1 is SNHLY and CDR2 is FYNNEI. The CDR3 contains 16 residues. CDR3 sequence (DNA): TGTGCCAGCAGTCGTAGGACTAGCGGGGCCCCCTACGAGCAGTACTTC. Protein product: CASSRRTSGAPYEQYF.

This sequence joins TRBV5-1 and TRBJ2-1; D possibly corresponds to TRBD1 (5 bases). CDR3 length equals 15 residues. V was cut by 0 bases and J by 5 bases, with 12 bases left in between. Germline V lookup: CDR1 SGHRS, CDR2 YFSETQ. CDR3 loop: CASSLGQGGHNEQFF. In DNA, the CDR3 is TGCGCCAGCAGCTTGGGGCAGGGTGGGCACAATGAGCAGTTCTTC.

The gene calls are TRBV29-1 and TRBJ2-5; a weak D match, TRBD2 (6 bases). The CDR3 is made up of 11 amino acids. Germline lookup yields CDR1 SQVTM and CDR2 ANQGSEA. The V end was cut by 0 bases, the J end by 10 bases, with 9 bases between. CDR3 protein: CSVEERRDQYF. The CDR3 bases are TGCAGCGTTGAAGAGAGGAGGGACCAGTACTTC.

The J gene is TRBJ2-3, the V gene TRBV7-2; 7 bases are a match to TRBD2. Germline loops: CDR1 SGHTA, CDR2 FQGNSA. There are 14 residues in the CDR3. Trimming took 8 bases from V and 4 from J; bases not matched to a gene: 9. The CDR3 is CASGPGGRSDTQYF. In DNA, the CDR3 is TGTGCCAGCGGCCCCGGGGGGAGGTCAGATACGCAGTATTTT.

This clone has a single count. Written as DNA, the CDR3 is TGTGCCAGCAGTTTGGCGACAGCCGGATATAATTCACCCCTCCACTTT. This translates into CASSLATAGYNSPLHF. The gene calls are TRBV28 and TRBJ1-6, with a weak D call TRBD1 (5 bases). CDR3 size: 16 residues. The ends were cut back, 3 bases at V and 4 bases at J, with 13 bases in the middle. Germline-derived CDR1 and CDR2 are MDHEN and SYDVKM.

This clone showed up just a few times. The chain joins TRBV6-5 to TRBJ1-2, with TRBD1 matching 7 bases. Germline CDR1 MNHEY, CDR2 SVGAGI. The CDR3 contains 12 residues. Losses at the gene ends were 8 bases for V and 4 bases for J; bases not matched to a gene: 4. The CDR3 protein is CASGTDIYGYTF. CDR3 in DNA: TGTGCCAGCGGGACAGATATCTATGGCTACACCTTC.

This chain connects TRBV9 to TRBJ2-1; TRBD1 matches 11 bases. The CDR3 loop spans 14 amino acids. Per the germline V gene, CDR1 is SGDLS and CDR2 is YYNGEE. The ends lost 4 bases at V and 9 bases at J; junction bases unmatched: 6. CDR3 DNA: TGTGCCAGCAGCACGAAAGGGACAGGGGGTGAGCAGTTCTTC. Protein: CASSTKGTGGEQFF. The full variable domain, rest sourced from reference TRBV9 and TRBJ2-1, is DSGVTQTPKHLITATGQRVTLRCSPRSGDLSVYWYQQSLDQGLQFLIQYYNGEERAKGNILERFSAQQFPDLHSELNLSSLELGDSALYFCASSTKGTGGEQFFGPGTRLTVL.

J is TRBJ2-1 and V is TRBV10-3, with 7 bases that match TRBD2. CDR3 length: 16 residues. V lost 3 bases and J lost 4; bases outside the gene matches: 9. From germline, CDR1 is ENHRY and CDR2 SYGVKD. The CDR3 region has the DNA TGTGCCATCAGTGACCCACTCGCGGGGGAGTACAATGAGCAGTTCTTC. The encoded protein is CAISDPLAGEYNEQFF.

The chain joins TRBV19 to TRBJ2-5, with D perhaps matching TRBD2 (5 bases). The germline V and J ends were trimmed by 3 bases and 2 bases, with 13 bases remaining between them. The CDR3 extends over 15 amino acids. From germline, CDR1 is LNHDA and CDR2 SQIVND (reference sequence). The CDR3 sequence is CASSISGNLQETQYF. CDR3 bases: TGTGCCAGTAGTATTTCGGGGAACCTACAAGAGACCCAGTACTTC.

The gene calls are TRBV4-1 and TRBJ1-2, with D perhaps matching TRBD1 (6 bases). CDR1 MGHRA and CDR2 YSYEKL come from the germline V gene. Trimming pared 4 bases from V and 0 bases from J, leaving 15 bases between. The CDR3 totals 16 residues. The CDR3 loop reads CASSPRSQGANYGYTF. As DNA, the CDR3 is TGCGCCAGCAGCCCCCGGTCACAGGGCGCTAACTATGGCTACACCTTC.

The genes are TRBV14 and TRBJ2-5; D is ambiguous. Trimming removed 1 base at V and 4 bases at J, with 7 bases between. The germline V gene has CDR1 SGHDN and CDR2 FVKESK. The CDR3 loop spans 13 amino acids. The CDR3 sequence is CASSQGGVETQYF. CDR3 bases: TGTGCCAGCAGCCAAGGAGGAGTAGAGACCCAGTACTTC.

The J gene is TRBJ2-1, the V gene TRBV7-9; possible D gene TRBD1, 6 bases. CDR3 length: 13 residues. Trimming removed 5 bases from V and 12 bases from J, with 17 bases in between. Germline V gene lookup returns CDR1 SEHNR and CDR2 FQNEAQ (reference sequence). The CDR3 nucleotides read TGTGCCAGCAGCAAACAGGGTGGGGTCGGGCAGTTCTTC. It codes for CASSKQGGVGQFF.

This chain connects TRBV28 to TRBJ1-1; D is unclear. V lost 10 bases, J lost 2 bases, and 11 bases lay in between. Germline CDR1 is MDHEN and CDR2 is SYDVKM. The CDR3 covers 12 residues. In nucleotides, the CDR3 is TGTGCCATCGTACGGGGAAACACTGAAGCTTTCTTT. Amino acids: CAIVRGNTEAFF. Using reference TRBV28 and TRBJ1-1 for the parts outside the CDR3, the full variable domain is DVKVTQSSRYLVKRTGEKVFLECVQDMDHENMFWYRQDPGLGLRLIYFSYDVKMKEKGDIPEGYSVSREKKERFSLILESASTNQTSMYLCAIVRGNTEAFFGQGTRLTVV.